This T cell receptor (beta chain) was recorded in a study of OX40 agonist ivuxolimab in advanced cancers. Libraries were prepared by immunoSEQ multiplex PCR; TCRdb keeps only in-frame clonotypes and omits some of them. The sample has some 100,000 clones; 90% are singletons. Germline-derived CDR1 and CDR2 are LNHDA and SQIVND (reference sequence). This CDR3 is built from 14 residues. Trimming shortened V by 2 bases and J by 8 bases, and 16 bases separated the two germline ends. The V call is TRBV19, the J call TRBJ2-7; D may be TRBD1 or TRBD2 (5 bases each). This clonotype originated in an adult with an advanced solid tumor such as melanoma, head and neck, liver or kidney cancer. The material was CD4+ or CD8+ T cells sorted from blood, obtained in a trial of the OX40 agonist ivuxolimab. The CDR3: CASSIQGGGWKQYF. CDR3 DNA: TGTGCCAGTAGTATACAGGGTGGGGGATGGAAGCAGTACTTC. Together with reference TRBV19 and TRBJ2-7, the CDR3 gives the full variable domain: DGGITQSPKYLFRKEGQNVTLSCEQNLNHDAMYWYRQDPGQGLRLIYYSQIVNDFQKGDIAEGYSVSREKKESFPLTVTSAQKNPTAFYLCASSIQGGGWKQYFGPGTRLTVT.